This T cell receptor (beta chain) was captured by sequencing in a study of T cell responses to AZD1222 COVID-19 vaccine. Study as a whole: Analyses pooled second doses at about 4 or about 12 weeks.

Germline assignment: CDR1 SGHNT and CDR2 YYREEE (reference sequence). The CDR3 covers 12 residues. Deletions cut 3 bases from V and 10 bases from J, with 13 bases between. Generated by immunoSEQ multiplex PCR, the TCRdb table keeps only in-frame clones and is missing some. The sample records some 71,000 clones, over 80% being singletons. This receptor was taken from an adult in good health. The chain carries TRBV5-4 and TRBJ1-2; D call uncertain. The sequencing here drew on peripheral blood, taken on day 0 of AZD1222 vaccination. The chain's CDR3 is CASSSFKGAYTF. The CDR3 DNA reads TGTGCCAGCAGCTCTTTCAAGGGTGCCTACACCTTC.